The clone carrying this T cell receptor (beta chain) has at least ten counts. The repertoire came from unfractionated whole blood and reflected all unsorted peripheral T cells. This sample stems from a study of HIV-infected patients and healthy controls. CDR3 length equals 12 residues. V lost 5 bases, J lost 6 bases, and 13 bases lay in between. Germline CDR1 SQVTM, CDR2 ANQGSEA. Approximately 500 ng RNA was reverse transcribed with alpha and beta constant-region primers. Each of the alpha and beta chains got its own library through chain-specific third strand synthesis with indices. A single record per CDR3 protein comes from TCRdb applying MiXCR to the 5' RACE reads. The sample has about 10,000 distinct CDR3 sequences; roughly 5.8% are singletons.

The chain recombines TRBV29-1 with TRBJ1-2; no clear D gene. Sequences were obtained from blood. This TCR was sampled from an adult in good health. This chain's CDR3 is CSVFENSHGYTF. Here the CDR3 DNA reads TGCAGCGTTTTCGAGAATAGTCATGGCTACACCTTC.